The 18 T cell receptor beta chains in this list originate from one sample, sequenced in a study of CD8+CD57+ T cells in acquired aplastic anemia. The patients chosen for sequencing had shown expansion of CD8+CD57+ cells (detected by flow cytometry). Profiling that covered TCR beta VDJ and CDR3 relied on genomic DNA as its template. A single record per CDR3 protein comes from TCRdb applying MiXCR to the reads. The profile shows roughly 500,000 distinct CDR3 sequences, roughly a third of them singletons. Source material: sorted CD4+, CD8+, or CD8+CD57+ T cells (not recorded which) from PBMCs. All receptors come from a human donor with aplastic anemia.

V is TRBV6-2 or TRBV6-3 and J is TRBJ2-1; D is ambiguous. V lost 6 bases to trimming and J lost 7 bases, with 10 bases between them. The germline V gene has CDR1 MNHEY and CDR2 SVGEGT. This CDR3 has 12 amino acids. This chain's CDR3 is CASRDGRNEQFF. Written as DNA, the CDR3 is TGTGCCAGCAGGGACGGAAGGAATGAGCAGTTCTTC.

This clonotype was seen only once. The CDR3 reads CASSSPTSGSWETQYF. CDR3 coding DNA: TGTGCCAGCAGTTCCCCTACTAGCGGGAGTTGGGAGACCCAGTACTTC. The chain has TRBV6-5 and TRBJ2-7; TRBD2 matches 11 bases. The assigned J gene may be wrong: the sequence end matches TRBJ2-5 better. CDR1 is MNHEY, CDR2 SVGAGI, per germline. The CDR3 is 16 residues long.

The rearrangement joins TRBV11-2 to TRBJ2-5, with D perhaps matching TRBD1 or TRBD2 (5 bases each). The CDR3 covers 16 residues. Germline CDR1 SGHAT, CDR2 FQNNGV. Trimming took 0 bases from V and 5 from J, leaving 16 bases between them. The DNA of the CDR3 is TGTGCCAGCAGCTTAGATCTTGGGGCTAGCATGGAGACCCAGTACTTC. This sequence encodes CASSLDLGASMETQYF. The full variable domain, completed using reference TRBV11-2 and TRBJ2-5, is EAGVAQSPRYKIIEKRQSVAFWCNPISGHATLYWYQQILGQGPKLLIQFQNNGVVDDSQLPKDRFSAERLKGVDSTLKIQPAKLEDSAVYLCASSLDLGASMETQYFGPGTRLLVL.

The rearrangement joins TRBV7-2 to TRBJ2-7; unclear D gene. The germline CDR1 and CDR2 sequences are SGHTA and FQGNSA. This CDR3 has 13 amino acids. The V end lost 4 bases, the J end lost 3 bases, and 10 bases lay between the germline ends. CDR3 in DNA: TGTGCCAGCAGCTACCTACCGGGCTACGAGCAGTACTTC. As protein: CASSYLPGYEQYF.

This clonotype was counted ten times or more. The genes are TRBV16 and TRBJ2-3, with D unresolved. The CDR3 spans 16 residues. Germline V CDR1 and CDR2: KGHSY, FQNENV. V lost 1 base and J 2 bases, leaving 13 bases between the germline ends. The CDR3: CASSQWSQLITDTQYF. DNA of the CDR3: TGTGCCAGCAGCCAATGGTCCCAGTTAATCACAGATACGCAGTATTTT. The full variable domain, its missing parts supplied by reference TRBV16 and TRBJ2-3, is GEEVAQTPKHLVRGEGQKAKLYCAPIKGHSYVFWYQQVLKNEFKFLISFQNENVFDETGMPKERFSAKCLPNSPCSLEIQATKLEDSAVYFCASSQWSQLITDTQYFGPGTRLTVL.

This clonotype has more than one count but fewer than ten. V gene TRBV9 combines with J gene TRBJ1-3; D ambiguous. This CDR3 is 14 amino acids long. Germline assignment: CDR1 SGDLS and CDR2 YYNGEE. Trimming left V 4 bases short and J 8 bases short, with 16 bases between. The CDR3, as DNA: TGTGCCAGCAGCCCATGGGCACGACTGGACACCATATATTTT. Encoded protein: CASSPWARLDTIYF. The whole variable domain, remainder taken from reference TRBV9 and TRBJ1-3, is DSGVTQTPKHLITATGQRVTLRCSPRSGDLSVYWYQQSLDQGLQFLIQYYNGEERAKGNILERFSAQQFPDLHSELNLSSLELGDSALYFCASSPWARLDTIYFGEGSWLTVV.

This clonotype occurred a few times. V is TRBV6-5 and J is TRBJ1-6; D is undetermined. Germline V gene sequence: CDR1 MNHEY, CDR2 SVGAGI. CDR3 length: 15 residues. With 3 bases removed from V and 0 bases from J, the gap between germline ends came to 6 bases. The CDR3, as DNA: TGTGCCAGCAGTTATGAGGGCTCCTATAATTCACCCCTCCACTTT. It codes for CASSYEGSYNSPLHF.

The V gene is TRBV6-1, the J gene TRBJ1-1; the D is unclear. The CDR3 totals 12 residues. Germline loops: CDR1 MNHNS, CDR2 SASEGT. V was shortened by 4 bases and J by 5 bases, with 8 bases between the two germline ends. CDR3 sequence: CASSASGTEAFF. CDR3 sequence (DNA): TGTGCCAGCAGTGCTTCCGGTACTGAAGCTTTCTTT.

The sample holds many counts of this clonotype. The genes are TRBV7-8 and TRBJ2-3; 7 bases align to TRBD2. The CDR3 consists of 17 residues. Unmatched junction bases numbered 7, after V lost 1 base and J lost 0 bases. Germline CDR1 reads SGHVS; CDR2 reads FQNEAQ. The CDR3, as DNA: TGTGCCAGCAGCTTAGACGTCGTGGGAGGGAGCACAGATACGCAGTATTTT. Translated, it gives CASSLDVVGGSTDTQYF.

This rearrangement joins TRBV6-2 or TRBV6-3 to TRBJ1-5; D might be TRBD1 (5 bases). The V and J ends lost 2 bases and 0 bases respectively, with 11 bases between them. CDR1 and CDR2 (germline): MNHEY, SVGEGT. The CDR3 covers 16 residues. Here the CDR3 DNA reads TGTGCCAGCAGTTACGCCCTGGGGGTTAGCAATCAGCCCCAGCATTTT. This codes for CASSYALGVSNQPQHF.

This clonotype has at least ten counts. The chain is built from TRBV7-9 and TRBJ2-7; TRBD2 might be the D (6 bases). From germline, CDR1 is SEHNR and CDR2 FQNEAQ (reference sequence). The CDR3 covers 14 residues. V shed 4 bases and J shed 0 bases, with 10 bases lying between them. The CDR3 DNA follows: TGTGCCAGCAGCTATAGCGGTAGCTCCTACGAGCAGTACTTC. Translation gives CASSYSGSSYEQYF.

This clonotype came up a few times. A much bigger clone sits one base away, suggesting this may be a read error. The chain uses TRBV9 and TRBJ2-5; 7 nucleotides align to TRBD1. The CDR3 contains 14 residues. Unmatched junction bases numbered 6, after V lost 0 bases and J lost 7 bases. Looked up from germline, CDR1 is SGDLS and CDR2 is YYNGEE. In DNA, the CDR3 is TGTGCCAGCAGCGTAGCGGACAGGTCAGGGACCCAGTACTTC. This translates into CASSVADRSGTQYF.

V is TRBV11-1 and J is TRBJ2-2, with 8 bases fitting TRBD1. The V gene's germline CDR1 is SGHAT and CDR2 FQDESV (reference sequence). V shed 2 bases and J 7 bases; nucleotides not matched to a gene: 12. CDR3 length: 17 residues. Written as DNA, the CDR3 is TGTGCCAGCAGCTTAACGGTTGGCAGGGGGCGCGACGGGGAGCTGTTTTTT. As protein: CASSLTVGRGRDGELFF.

This clonotype was detected many times. The genes are TRBV7-9 and TRBJ2-7; TRBD1 matches 9 bases. The CDR3 runs 14 residues. Germline V gene sequence: CDR1 SEHNR, CDR2 FQNEAQ (reference sequence). Losses at the gene ends were 8 bases for V and 4 bases for J; bases not matched to a gene: 9. CDR3 nucleotides: TGTGCCAGCGGTACTTACAGGGGGCAGTACGAGCAGTACTTC. Translation gives CASGTYRGQYEQYF.

The genes are TRBV20-1 and TRBJ1-3; D is undetermined. Germline CDR1 DFQATT, CDR2 SNEGSKA (reference sequence). Trimming removed 0 bases at V and 0 bases at J, with 12 bases between. The CDR3 loop spans 16 amino acids. The CDR3 sequence: CSARESDLFSGNTIYF. As DNA, the CDR3 is TGCAGTGCTAGAGAGTCGGACCTTTTCTCTGGAAACACCATATATTTT.

The table lists this clonotype with a few counts. The chain combines TRBV19 with TRBJ2-7, with D maybe TRBD1 (5 bases). CDR1 and CDR2 from the germline V gene are LNHDA and SQIVND (reference sequence). Trimming pared 4 bases from V and 2 bases from J, leaving 15 bases between. The length of the CDR3 is 15 residues. In nucleotides, the CDR3 is TGTGCCAGTAGTACAAGACAGTCTCGAACCTACGAGCAGTACTTC. Translated, it gives CASSTRQSRTYEQYF.

This chain joins TRBV9 and TRBJ2-7; D is uncertain. The CDR3 runs 15 residues. Trimming left V 3 bases short and J 2 bases short, with 15 bases between. Germline V lookup: CDR1 SGDLS, CDR2 YYNGEE. The CDR3 region is CASSADYRATYEQYF. The CDR3 DNA reads TGTGCCAGCAGCGCAGATTACAGAGCTACCTACGAGCAGTACTTC.

The sample holds many counts of this clonotype. The V gene is TRBV29-1, the J gene TRBJ2-2; 9 nucleotides align to TRBD1. J lost 5 bases, V lost 6 bases, and 10 bases had no gene match. This CDR3 contains 15 residues. Germline V gene sequence: CDR1 SQVTM, CDR2 ANQGSEA. The CDR3 protein is CSVASGTGRTGELFF. CDR3 in DNA: TGCAGCGTAGCCTCCGGGACAGGGCGAACCGGGGAGCTGTTTTTT.